Presented here are 3 T cell receptor beta chains from one specimen sequenced in a study of cytomegalovirus exposure and HLA in healthy donors. Both 60 Vbeta primers and 13 Jbeta primers went into the PCR. The repertoire was sequenced with immunoSEQ multiplex PCR; TCRdb's copy has only in-frame clones and lacks some. The top ten clones hold approximately 6.3% of a sample with around 35,000 clones, around 70% of them seen once. The source material was PBMCs. These receptors came from a man aged 25-45 years in good health and CMV-seronegative.

This clone has just one count. This chain joins TRBV28 and TRBJ1-5, with D maybe TRBD1 (5 bases). V was trimmed by 2 bases and J by 2 bases, leaving 10 bases between them. The CDR3 loop spans 15 amino acids. Germline CDR1 and CDR2: MDHEN and SYDVKM. This CDR3 reads CASSLDSTGNQPQHF. CDR3 in DNA: TGTGCCAGCAGTTTAGACAGCACAGGCAATCAGCCCCAGCATTTT. The full variable domain, in which reference TRBV28 and TRBJ1-5 provide the parts outside the CDR3, is DVKVTQSSRYLVKRTGEKVFLECVQDMDHENMFWYRQDPGLGLRLIYFSYDVKMKEKGDIPEGYSVSREKKERFSLILESASTNQTSMYLCASSLDSTGNQPQHFGDGTRLSIL.

The chain has TRBV7-9 and TRBJ2-5, with D unclear. The length of the CDR3 is 15 residues. CDR1 SEHNR and CDR2 FQNEAQ come from the germline V gene (reference sequence). The germline V and J ends were trimmed by 5 bases and 5 bases, with 18 bases remaining between them. CDR3 loop: CASSRQESLSETQYF. The DNA of the CDR3 is TGTGCCAGCAGCCGCCAGGAATCCCTCTCGGAGACCCAGTACTTC.

This clone was seen a few times. This chain links TRBV6-4 with TRBJ2-2, with TRBD1 matching 12 bases. CDR3 length: 17 residues. Germline V gene data show CDR1 as MRHNA and CDR2 as SNTAGT. Trimming removed 2 bases from V and 6 bases from J; junction bases left unmatched: 7. CDR3 nucleotide sequence: TGTGCCAGCAGTGACGCTCCCGGGACAGGGGGCGCCGGGGAGCTGTTTTTT. Translated: CASSDAPGTGGAGELFF.